Only a few counts were recorded for the clone carrying this TCR beta chain. The antigen remains undetermined. Donors were systemically healthy Caucasian individuals from Russia aged about 6 to 90 years. The data are from a study of blood T cells in healthy people across ages. Study context: With template switching, about one barcoded beta molecule was captured per two T cells. Overall study results and limits: Per-million-T-cell TCR beta diversity fell roughly linearly with age.

CDR1 and CDR2 (germline): MNHNY, SVGAGI (reference sequence). Trimming shortened V by 6 bases and J by 2 bases, and 16 bases separated the two germline ends. This CDR3 has 15 residues. Then a second PCR, running about 6 to 11 cycles, was carried out with a sample-barcoded 5' primer and a J-beta primer mix. A 12-random-nucleotide template-switch adaptor tagged each cDNA molecule. Each CDR3 protein is one row after TCRdb ran MiXCR on the 5' RACE reads. The sample has around 580,000 distinct CDR3 sequences, more than 45% seen once. This chain links TRBV6-6 with TRBJ1-1; D may be TRBD1 (5 bases). The sequenced material came from blood. The sequence was obtained from a man older than 75 in good health. The CDR3 loop reads CASRNRLRGNTEAFF. In DNA, the CDR3 is TGTGCCAGCAGGAACCGCCTGAGGGGCAACACTGAAGCTTTCTTT.